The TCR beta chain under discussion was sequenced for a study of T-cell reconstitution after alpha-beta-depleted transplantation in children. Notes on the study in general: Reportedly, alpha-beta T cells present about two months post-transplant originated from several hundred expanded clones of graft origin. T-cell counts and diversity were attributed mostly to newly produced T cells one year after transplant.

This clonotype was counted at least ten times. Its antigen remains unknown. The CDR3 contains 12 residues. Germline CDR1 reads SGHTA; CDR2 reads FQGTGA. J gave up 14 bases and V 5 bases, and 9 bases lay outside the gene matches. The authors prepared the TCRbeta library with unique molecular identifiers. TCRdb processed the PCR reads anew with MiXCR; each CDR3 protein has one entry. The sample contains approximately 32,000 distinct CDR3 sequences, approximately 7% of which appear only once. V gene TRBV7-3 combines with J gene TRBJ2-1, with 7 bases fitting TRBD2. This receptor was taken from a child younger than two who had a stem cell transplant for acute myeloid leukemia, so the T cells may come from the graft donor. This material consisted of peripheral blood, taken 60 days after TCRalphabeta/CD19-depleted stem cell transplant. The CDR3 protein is CASSPTGGRKFF. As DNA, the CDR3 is TGTGCCAGCAGCCCTACCGGGGGGAGGAAGTTCTTC.